This T cell receptor (beta chain) is from a study of regulatory T cells in long-lasting Graves disease (dated by TCRdb to the early 2020s). In terms of the full investigation: Antithyroid drugs had been taken for less than 3 months by newly diagnosed Graves' disease patients. Patients with persistent Graves' disease were compared with patients with newly diagnosed Graves' disease using TCR sequencing and RNA sequencing of peripheral blood. The study took place in China and was registered as a clinical trial. A total of 35 or so samples underwent TCR sequencing: about 13 from persistent and roughly 20 from newly diagnosed Graves' disease patients.

V is cut back by 3 bases and J by 1 base, with 7 bases in the junction unmatched. From a lookup of the germline V gene, CDR1 and CDR2 are SGHRS and YFSETQ. The CDR3 sequence holds 15 residues, the cysteine and phenylalanine included. Only the CDR3 portion is preserved as DNA: 45 bases, with reading frame beginning at the first base. Paper-wide results and their limitations: Lower TCR Shannon entropy and fewer highly expanded clones were observed in persistent Graves' disease patients than in newly diagnosed patients, which suggested clonal expansion. The authors noted that the small sample size was a limitation that may lower accuracy. Only the TCR beta chain was sequenced and analyzed. Peripheral blood alone was examined, since thyroid tissue, which constituted the primary lesion, could not be accessed. Persistent patients shared more public clonotypes among themselves (over 2,500) than newly diagnosed patients did (about 970). TRBV28, TRBJ1-2 and TRBJ2-5 were preferentially used in persistent disease, while TRBV20-1 and TRBJ2-1 were favored in newly diagnosed disease.

Comment on this clonotype: Its antigen has not been determined. No per-base quality is available; no much larger clone lies one base away.

The time point label corresponds to: newly diagnosed GD, antithyroid drugs for less than 3 months. For both TCR sequencing and RNA sequencing, RNA was extracted from PBMCs in TRIzol. Graves' disease was diagnosed according to American Thyroid Association guidelines. Recruitment of patients was carried out at an endocrinology department in Xi'an, China. Each patient gave approximately 9 milliliters of peripheral blood, collected in an EDTA anticoagulant tube. Ficoll Paque Plus density gradient separation was used to isolate PBMCs, and no further T cell sorting was performed. RNA quality was checked with an Agilent 2100 Bioanalyzer and agarose gel, and concentration with a NanoDrop 2000. Libraries were made using multiplex PCR. The sequencer listed for this sample is Illumina HiSeq 4000. iRepertoire HTBI primers and Arm-PCR amplification of CDR3 regions were used to construct TCR beta libraries. Before sequencing, the PCR products underwent gel purification. Per the authors' processing: Gene usage analysis of CDR3 amino acid clonotypes used the 62 TRBV and fewer than 15 TRBJ segments found across samples. COPE and FqMerger were used to merge the filtered high-quality paired reads into contigs. BLAST was used to align contigs to IMGT TRBV, TRBD and TRBJ reference genes, with CDR3 defined following IMGT. Any clonotype with a frequency above 0.1% was counted as a highly expanded clone. Shannon entropy was used to measure repertoire diversity, and the Gini coefficient was used to measure V-J evenness. A clonotype was considered public if more than one individual shared it. TCRdb trimmed the raw reads at Q25, called clones with MiXCR and kept productive beta chains. One record per CDR3 amino acid sequence lists the most common genes and DNA. The V and J calls were determined by TCRdb, not by the authors. The sample records some 240,000 distinct CDR3 sequences, approximately 18% of which are singletons. The ten largest clones represent about 11% of the sample.

Another study also made use of these data, one on T cells in Graves' hyperthyroidism and ophthalmopathy. As that second study puts it: Stable Graves' hyperthyroidism was defined as the absence of progression to ophthalmopathy over 18 months of follow-up. Hyperthyroidism patients were newly diagnosed, with disease duration under 2 months, and aged 18 to 65 years. Patients with uncontrolled infections, other autoimmune diseases, pregnancy or lactation were excluded. Diagnoses relied on clinical symptoms, serum thyroxine and TRAb, thyroid ultrasound and orbital computed tomography. A first-round RT-PCR of the TCR CDR3 used the HTBI primer set with the Qiagen OneStep RT-PCR kit. Most expanded thyroid clonotypes (frequency above 0.001) were also detected in blood, suggesting blood repertoires may reflect thyroid immune responses. In cross-validation, a model built on a 13 V-J signature told ophthalmopathy apart from stable hyperthyroidism with 85% to 90% sensitivity and around 84% specificity, and in testing the same model reached 80%/75%. In validation, the model predicted progression to ophthalmopathy with 55% to 71% sensitivity and roughly 75% specificity, a median of roughly seven months before onset. A discovery cohort of about 96 patients, roughly 45 with Graves' ophthalmopathy and 57 with stable Graves' hyperthyroidism, was used to find distinguishing TCR V-J signatures. An independent validation cohort of around 19 hyperthyroidism patients and approximately 17 patients who later progressed to ophthalmopathy tested prospective prediction of ophthalmopathy. The 90 or so discovery patients were randomly split 7:3 into training and test sets. In addition, the study compared T-cell repertoires in thyroid tissue and in blood from about 6 Graves' hyperthyroidism patients. Following sampling, methimazole starting at 30 mg daily was given to hyperthyroidism patients, and high-dose intravenous methylprednisolone was given to ophthalmopathy patients. The libraries were constructed in a second round of multiplex PCR and then size-selected and purified. Sequencing of the libraries was done on an Illumina HiSeq2000 using paired-end 100 bp reads. Raw data were processed with SOAPnuke, discarding reads with adapters, uncalled bases, mean Phred below 15, or no exact constant-primer or identifier match. COPE v1.2.5 was used to merge high-quality paired reads, and clonotypes were defined as unique nucleotide sequences. MiTCR v1.1 was used to align clonotypes to the IMGT TRBV, TRBD and TRBJ reference segments. Only V-J combinations with frequency above 0.0001, covering about 99% of repertoires, were analysed. The TCS score was defined as F50 (clonal expansion) divided by E x V (chaos), with BLOSUM62-based TCRdist calculated between CDR3 peptides within each V-J. Welch's t-statistics and random forest reduced around 510 V-J features to 10 to 15, which were used in a naive Bayes classifier (R e1071). Sample size was not statistically predetermined, and investigators were not blinded to group allocation. The paper describes TCR Vbeta CDR3 sequencing of some 130 peripheral blood samples, made up of about 41 ophthalmopathy patients, roughly 80 hyperthyroidism patients and about 17 progressor patients.

The sample here was peripheral blood mononuclear cells (PBMCs), taken at new diagnosis, from a patient treated with antithyroid drugs. The sequence was obtained from a woman aged 25 to 39 with Graves disease. Donor details come from another sample of the same person, matched by shared clones. The chain is assembled from TRBV5-1 and TRBJ2-7, with 7 bases in between that match TRBD2. In nucleotide form, the sequence is TGCGCCAGCAGCTCCAGCGGGAAAAGTTCCTACGAGCAGTACTTC. The encoded protein is CASSSSGKSSYEQYF.